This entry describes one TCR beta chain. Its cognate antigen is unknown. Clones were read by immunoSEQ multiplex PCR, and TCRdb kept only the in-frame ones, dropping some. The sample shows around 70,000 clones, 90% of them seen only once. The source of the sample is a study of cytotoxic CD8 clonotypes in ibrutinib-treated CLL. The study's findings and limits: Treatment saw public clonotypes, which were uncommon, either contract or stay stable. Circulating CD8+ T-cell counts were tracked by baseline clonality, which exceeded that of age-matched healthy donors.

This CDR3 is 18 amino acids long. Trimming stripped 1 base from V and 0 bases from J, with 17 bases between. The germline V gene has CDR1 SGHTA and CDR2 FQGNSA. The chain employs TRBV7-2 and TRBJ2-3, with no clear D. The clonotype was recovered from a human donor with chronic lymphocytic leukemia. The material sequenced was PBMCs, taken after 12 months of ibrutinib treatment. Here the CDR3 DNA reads TGTGCCAGCAGCTTAGTTTCCGGGCGGTCGCGGAGCACAGATACGCAGTATTTT. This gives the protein CASSLVSGRSRSTDTQYF.